This is a list of T cell receptor beta chains from one sample in a study of T-cell reconstitution after alpha-beta-depleted transplantation in children. One entry per CDR3 protein results from TCRdb running MiXCR on the PCR reads. Of 200,000 to 300,000 distinct CDR3 sequences in the sample, 12% were seen once. This specimen consisted of PBMCs from the stem cell graft donor, obtained from the stem cell graft. The origin of the receptors is a human donor who donated a stem cell graft to a child with acute lymphoblastic leukemia. Each CDR3 is given with its conserved first and last residue. The D gene is left open where the match is weak. Size tells how often a clone was seen (once, few, many) or the class of an expanded clone, and some rows leave it out.

>NA|TRBJ2-2|NA|TRBV11-3
TGTGCCAGCAGCTTAGCCCTCTCGGGGGCGAACACCGGGGAGCTGTTTTTT
CASSLALSGANTGELFF
>NA|TRBJ2-2|many|TRBV10-1
TGCGCCAGCAGTGAGACTACAGTTGGGGAGCTGTTTTTT
CASSETTVGELFF
>NA|TRBJ1-5|few|TRBV7-2
TGTGCCAGCAGCTTAGTTTTTTTCGCAAATCAGCCCCAGCATTTT
CASSLVFFANQPQHF
>TRBD1|TRBJ1-3|NA|TRBV10-3
TGTGCCATCGGAAGCCGGGACAGCTCTGGAAACACCATATATTTT
CAIGSRDSSGNTIYF
>TRBD1|TRBJ1-3|many|TRBV29-1
TGCAGCGTGAAGACAGGGGTGGCTGGAAACACCATATATTTT
CSVKTGVAGNTIYF
>NA|TRBJ2-7|many|TRBV29-1
TGCAGCGTTGAACGCCAGGGCTACGAGCAGTACTTC
CSVERQGYEQYF
>TRBD1|TRBJ1-6|many|TRBV7-2
TGTGCCAGCAGCCCTCTAAAGACAGGGGTACGTTCACCCCTCCACTTT
CASSPLKTGVRSPLHF
>NA|TRBJ1-3|NA|TRBV2
TGTGCCAGCATGGAGGCAGAAGAGAGGTTTTATCACTCTGGAAACACCATATATTTT
CASMEAEERFYHSGNTIYF
>NA|TRBJ1-4|NA|TRBV4-2
TGTGCCAGCAGCCGAACTAACAGTGAAGAAAAACTGTTTTTT
CASSRTNSEEKLFF
>NA|TRBJ1-1|NA|TRBV18
TGTGCCAGCTCACCAAGCAGGGAAGAGACGGCTTTCTTT
CASSPSREETAFF
>NA|TRBJ1-5|NA|TRBV20-1
TGCAGTGCTAGGCGGAGGGTAGGGCACAATCAGCCCCAGCATTTT
CSARRRVGHNQPQHF
>NA|TRBJ1-2|many|TRBV4-3
TGCGCCAGCAGCCAAACGCCAGCCGGGGCTGCTAACTATGGCTACACCTTC
CASSQTPAGAANYGYTF
>TRBD2|TRBJ2-5|NA|TRBV6-5
TGTGCCAGCAGTTACCCTGGACTAGCGGGGGGCGGGGAGACCCAGTACTTC
CASSYPGLAGGGETQYF
>NA|TRBJ2-7|many|TRBV29-1
TGCAGCGTTGAAGACAGACCCTACGAGCAGTACTTC
CSVEDRPYEQYF
>TRBD1|TRBJ1-1|many|TRBV29-1
TGCAGCGTTGAAGATCCAGGGGGAACAGCTTTCTTT
CSVEDPGGTAFF
>TRBD1|TRBJ2-1|few|TRBV4-3
TGCGCCAGCAGCCGCAGGGGGTACAATGAGCAGTTCTTC
CASSRRGYNEQFF
>NA|TRBJ2-7|few|TRBV19
TGTGCCAGTAGTATAGAGGGGGGCCTAAACTACGAGCAGTACTTC
CASSIEGGLNYEQYF
>NA|TRBJ1-2|many|TRBV7-2
TGTGCCAGCAGCTTAACCGAAAACTATGGCTACACCTTC
CASSLTENYGYTF
>NA|TRBJ2-3|NA|TRBV6-6
TGTGCCAGCAGTTACACTTATTCAGATACGCAGTATTTT
CASSYTYSDTQYF
>NA|TRBJ2-1|few|TRBV12-3/TRBV12-4
TGTGCCAGCAGCTACGCCCTTAGGGCCAGGGATTCCTACAATGAGCAGTTCTTC
CASSYALRARDSYNEQFF
>NA|TRBJ2-1|many|TRBV12-3/TRBV12-4
TGTGCCAGCAGTTTGTTTCCATCATTTGGCTCCTACAATGAGCAGTTCTTC
CASSLFPSFGSYNEQFF
>TRBD2|TRBJ2-2|many|TRBV12-3/TRBV12-4
TGTGCCAGCAGTGCAACTAGCGGCCGTTCGAACACCGGGGAGCTGTTTTTT
CASSATSGRSNTGELFF
>NA|TRBJ2-7|many|TRBV5-6
TGTGCCAGCAGCCCGAAGCGGAGACCGTCCGAGCAGTACTTC
CASSPKRRPSEQYF
>TRBD2|TRBJ2-3|many|TRBV7-2
TGTGCCAGCAGCCCCAGCGGGGGGGCCGGAGATACGCAGTATTTT
CASSPSGGAGDTQYF
>NA|TRBJ1-1|many|TRBV5-1
TGCGCCAGCAGTATCTCAGGCCCTGAAGCTTTCTTT
CASSISGPEAFF
>NA|TRBJ1-2|many|TRBV6-1
TGTGCCAGCAGTCCCGGGGCCCGCAGCGGATTTAACTATGGCTACACCTTC
CASSPGARSGFNYGYTF
>TRBD2|TRBJ2-3|NA|TRBV4-1
TGCGCCAGCAGCCACCGGACTAGCGGACGCACAGATACGCAGTATTTT
CASSHRTSGRTDTQYF
>TRBD1|TRBJ1-2|many|TRBV20-1
TGCAGTGCTAGTCCACTTCCGGGACAGGTTAACTATGGCTACACCTTC
CSASPLPGQVNYGYTF
>NA|TRBJ2-2|many|TRBV29-1
TGCAGCGTTGTGCCGGGTGGGGACACCGGGGAGCTGTTTTTT
CSVVPGGDTGELFF
>NA|TRBJ2-7|many|TRBV10-3
TGTGCCATCAGGGGGGTGAGGGGCCCGAACGAGCAGTACTTC
CAIRGVRGPNEQYF
>TRBD2|TRBJ2-1|many|TRBV15
TGTGCCACCAGCCGGGGAGGGAGCGAACATGAGCAGTTCTTC
CATSRGGSEHEQFF
>TRBD2|TRBJ2-7|many|TRBV7-2
TGTGCCAGCAGCTGGGCGGGGGCCTACGAGCAGTACTTC
CASSWAGAYEQYF
>TRBD1|TRBJ2-7|many|TRBV28
TGTGCCAGCAGCCCCCCGACAGGGGGGATGAGAGAGCAGTACTTC
CASSPPTGGMREQYF
>TRBD1|TRBJ1-5|many|TRBV20-1
TGCAGTGCTATACGTTCAGACTGGACAGGGAATCAGCCCCAGCATTTT
CSAIRSDWTGNQPQHF
>NA|TRBJ2-1|many|TRBV20-1
TGCAGTGCTAGAGGGTCTAGCCGGGTCCGGGAGCAGTTCTTC
CSARGSSRVREQFF
>TRBD1|TRBJ1-4|many|TRBV20-1
TGCAGTGCTAAGTCAGGGGGCACTGAAAAACTGTTTTTT
CSAKSGGTEKLFF
>NA|TRBJ1-2|many|TRBV20-1
TGCAGTGCTAGATGGCAGGAAGGGGCTCTCGGCCCCAACTATGGCTACACCTTC
CSARWQEGALGPNYGYTF
>NA|TRBJ1-6|many|TRBV27
TGTGCCAGCAGTTTGTCACAGTCGAGCTCCTATAATTCACCCCTCCACTTT
CASSLSQSSSYNSPLHF
>NA|TRBJ2-1|many|TRBV12-3/TRBV12-4
TGTGCCAGCAGTTTAGGGGCAGGGACCCACAATGAGCAGTTCTTC
CASSLGAGTHNEQFF
>TRBD2|TRBJ2-1|many|TRBV6-5
TGTGCCAGCCGAATATATAGCGGGAGAGGCAATGAGCAGTTCTTC
CASRIYSGRGNEQFF
>NA|TRBJ2-7|many|TRBV7-2
TGTGCCAGCAGCTTATTGTTTGGAGGGGGAACCTACGAGCAGTACTTC
CASSLLFGGGTYEQYF
>NA|TRBJ1-2|many|TRBV12-3/TRBV12-4
TGTGCCAGCAGTTTATCGTCAGGGCTTGGCTACACCTTC
CASSLSSGLGYTF
>NA|TRBJ2-4|few|TRBV11-2
TGTGCCAGCAGAAGAGGAGGGGGGTATCCACTAGCCAAAAACATTCAGTACTTC
CASRRGGGYPLAKNIQYF
>NA|TRBJ2-6|many|TRBV7-6
TGTGCCAGCAGCTCCACTCCTGGGGCCAACGTCCTGACTTTC
CASSSTPGANVLTF
>NA|TRBJ2-5|many|TRBV10-3
TGTGCCATCAGTGCATGGGATTCGGAGACCCAGTACTTC
CAISAWDSETQYF
>NA|TRBJ1-5|many|TRBV6-1
TGTGCCAGCAGCTCCGACAGGAGGGGTCAGCCCCAGCATTTT
CASSSDRRGQPQHF
>NA|TRBJ2-2|many|TRBV28
TGTGCCAGCAGGAGGGGGGCGCGAACCGGGGAGCTGTTTTTT
CASRRGARTGELFF